This T cell receptor (beta chain) was found in a study of blood T cell repertoires in COVID-19. Study context: Spain, Italy and the United States supplied samples that represented acute and convalescent COVID-19. PBMCs, B-cell-depleted T cells, or T cells were the source of the cDNA or gDNA that made up the material.

The assay was immunoSEQ multiplex PCR, and TCRdb's table has in-frame clones only and misses some. There are about 240,000 clones in the sample; around 85% occur only once, and approximately 10% lies in the top ten. The V and J ends lost 4 bases and 6 bases, in that order; junction bases with no gene match: 8. The CDR3 is 14 residues long. Germline CDR1 is ENHRY and CDR2 is SYGVKD. The chain employs TRBV10-3 and TRBJ2-7; 8 bases line up with TRBD1. This sequence was found in a woman older than 75 with acute or convalescent COVID-19. Sequencing was performed on peripheral blood. The chain's CDR3 is CAISGGQGLGEQYF. The CDR3 DNA reads as TGTGCCATCAGTGGCGGACAGGGCCTCGGCGAGCAGTACTTC.